A single sample is the source of the 23 T cell receptor beta chains below, sequenced in a study of shared T cell receptors in the human thymus. TCRdb keeps only in-frame clones here, not all; method: immunoSEQ multiplex PCR. The data hold hundreds of thousands of clones, with approximately 90% observed a single time. These data were likewise used in another study, on human thymus T cells.

The sequenced material came from thymocytes. The receptors derive from a boy less than two years old with a congenital heart defect.

Here the CDR3 reads CASSPDSYNQPQHF. CDR3 sequence (DNA): TGTGCCAGCAGTCCCGACAGCTACAATCAGCCCCAGCATTTT. The chain combines TRBV25-1 with TRBJ1-5, with a possible D match to TRBD1 (5 bases). The V gene's germline CDR1 is MGHDK and CDR2 SYGVNS. Trimming cost V 5 bases and J 3 bases, with 11 bases left between them. The CDR3 length is 14 residues.

This chain uses TRBV28 with TRBJ1-4, with 8 bases that match TRBD1. Germline V gives CDR1 MDHEN, CDR2 SYDVKM. V lost 3 bases, J lost 4 bases, and 7 bases stayed unmatched. This CDR3 has 16 residues. The CDR3 region has the DNA TGTGCCAGCAGTTTGGCCAGGGGGCTGAATAATGAAAAACTGTTTTTT. It is translated as CASSLARGLNNEKLFF.

The J gene is TRBJ2-1, the V gene TRBV29-1, with TRBD2 matching 7 bases. Trimming cost V 5 bases and J 5 bases; bases outside gene matches: 9. The CDR3 has 14 amino acids. Germline CDR1 reads SQVTM; CDR2 reads ANQGSEA. Written as DNA, the CDR3 is TGCAGCGTTTTAGCAGGAGGGAGGGACAATGAGCAGTTCTTC. It specifies CSVLAGGRDNEQFF.

V usage is TRBV27 and J usage is TRBJ2-1; D is possibly TRBD1 (5 bases). CDR1 and CDR2 (germline): MNHEY, SMNVEV (reference sequence). The germline V and J ends were trimmed by 3 bases and 11 bases, with 8 bases remaining between them. The CDR3 is 11 residues long. DNA of the CDR3: TGTGCCAGCAGTTTTAAGGGGAAGCAGTTCTTC. Its protein product is CASSFKGKQFF.

This chain uses TRBV7-9 with TRBJ2-7; possible D gene TRBD1, 6 bases. Trimming took 1 base from V and 2 from J, leaving 15 bases between them. Germline V gives CDR1 SEHNR, CDR2 FQNEAQ (reference sequence). This CDR3 is 16 amino acids long. CDR3 nucleotides: TGTGCCAGCAGCTTAGGCCGAGGACAGAAGACCTACGAGCAGTACTTC. Translating it yields CASSLGRGQKTYEQYF.

The chain recombines TRBV25-1 with TRBJ1-6; 7 nucleotides align to TRBD1. From germline, CDR1 is MGHDK and CDR2 SYGVNS. The V segment lost 4 bases and the J segment 3 bases; nucleotides outside the gene matches: 12. The length of the CDR3 is 18 residues. The CDR3 DNA reads TGTGCCAGCAGTGCCGCAGATTGGGACAGTAACTATAATTCACCCCTCCACTTT. This encodes CASSAADWDSNYNSPLHF.

J is TRBJ2-5 and V is TRBV18; 11 bases are shared with TRBD1. J lost 5 bases, V lost 6 bases, and 8 bases had no gene match. This CDR3 comprises 15 residues. The V gene's germline CDR1 is KGHSH and CDR2 LQKENI. The DNA of the CDR3 is TGTGCCAGCTCCCCCCGGACAGGGGGCCACGAGACCCAGTACTTC. It encodes CASSPRTGGHETQYF.

The V call is TRBV2, the J call TRBJ2-4, with a possible D match to TRBD2 (5 bases). V dropped 9 bases and J dropped 6 bases, with 15 bases sitting between them. In germline, CDR1 is SNHLY, CDR2 FYNNEI. The CDR3 is 13 residues long. The CDR3 spells CASAEAIRNIQYF. DNA of the CDR3: TGTGCCAGTGCGGAGGCCATACGAAACATTCAGTACTTC.

The chain combines TRBV28 with TRBJ1-5, with 11 bases that match TRBD1. V lost 4 bases and J lost 5; bases outside the gene matches: 7. CDR3 length equals 16 residues. In germline, CDR1 is MDHEN, CDR2 SYDVKM. For the CDR3, the DNA is TGTGCCAGCAGTTCTCCCGGACAGGGGGCCCATCAGCCCCAGCATTTT. It is translated as CASSSPGQGAHQPQHF.

V is TRBV27 and J is TRBJ1-2; 7 nucleotides match TRBD1. Losses at the gene ends were 8 bases for V and 3 bases for J; bases not matched to a gene: 9. Germline V gene data show CDR1 as MNHEY and CDR2 as SMNVEV (reference sequence). The length of the CDR3 is 14 residues. The CDR3, as DNA: TGTGCCAGCGGCCAGACAGGGCGCCACTATGGCTACACCTTC. It codes for CASGQTGRHYGYTF.

The chain has TRBV4-2 and TRBJ2-1, with D tentatively TRBD2 (6 bases). CDR1 and CDR2 (germline): LGHNA, YNFKEQ. CDR3 length equals 15 residues. Deletions cut 4 bases from V and 0 bases from J, with 10 bases between. Here the CDR3 DNA reads TGTGCCAGCAGCCCGGAGGGTAGCTCCTACAATGAGCAGTTCTTC. This gives the protein CASSPEGSSYNEQFF.

The V and J genes are TRBV27 and TRBJ2-7, with D unclear. V lost 6 bases to trimming and J lost 0 bases, with 18 bases between them. Germline V gene data show CDR1 as MNHEY and CDR2 as SMNVEV (reference sequence). This CDR3 contains 16 residues. CDR3 residues: CASSVTFPPSSYEQYF. CDR3 nucleotide sequence: TGTGCCAGCAGCGTGACTTTTCCACCAAGCTCCTACGAGCAGTACTTC.

In its sample, this clone was seen a few times. The chain has TRBV10-3 and TRBJ1-3; 9 nucleotides line up with TRBD1. CDR1 and CDR2 from the germline V gene are ENHRY and SYGVKD. With 5 bases clipped from V and 4 bases from J, the junction kept 6 bases outside the gene matches. The CDR3 contains 15 residues. The CDR3 DNA reads as TGTGCCATCAGTCGACAGGGGGAAATGGGAAACACCATATATTTT. Translating it yields CAISRQGEMGNTIYF.

The chain carries TRBV4-3 and TRBJ2-3, with D hard to call. The germline CDR1 and CDR2 sequences are LGHNA and YSLEER. This CDR3 spans 16 amino acids. V lost 0 bases and J 6 bases, leaving 16 bases between the germline ends. The CDR3 region has the DNA TGCGCCAGCAGCCAAGATAGTGGGTCTAGTTCCGATACGCAGTATTTT. Its protein product is CASSQDSGSSSDTQYF.

The chain has TRBV10-2 and TRBJ2-7; D may be TRBD2 (5 bases). The CDR3 length is 15 residues. Looked up from germline, CDR1 is WSHSY and CDR2 is SAAADI. V was shortened by 0 bases and J by 4 bases, with 13 bases between the two germline ends. CDR3 bases: TGCGCCAGCAGTGAGTCACGGCTAGCTGCATACGAGCAGTACTTC. This gives the protein CASSESRLAAYEQYF.

This clone was observed a single time. V gene TRBV2 combines with J gene TRBJ1-2, with 10 nucleotides matching TRBD1. This CDR3 has 17 residues. J was trimmed by 0 bases and V by 0 bases; bases with no gene match: 4. Germline V gene sequence: CDR1 SNHLY, CDR2 FYNNEI. The CDR3 loop is CASSEASDRGANYGYTF. The CDR3, as DNA: TGTGCCAGCAGTGAAGCGTCGGACAGGGGGGCTAACTATGGCTACACCTTC.

This chain links TRBV4-3 with TRBJ1-2; D might be TRBD1 (5 bases). V lost 4 bases and J lost 1, with 16 bases in between. Looked up from germline, CDR1 is LGHNA and CDR2 is YSLEER. The CDR3 consists of 16 residues. CDR3 loop: CASSPKVSQGNYGYTF. DNA of the CDR3: TGCGCCAGCAGCCCTAAAGTGTCCCAGGGTAACTATGGCTACACCTTC.

The DNA of the CDR3 is TGTGCCAGCAGCTTACAGGTGGGGCCGGGAGATACGCAGTATTTT. It specifies CASSLQVGPGDTQYF. The chain uses TRBV7-8 and TRBJ2-3; TRBD1 is a possible D gene (5 bases). The CDR3 length is 15 residues. The germline CDR1 and CDR2 sequences are SGHVS and FQNEAQ. V lost 2 bases to trimming and J lost 5 bases, with 14 bases between them.

The chain is built from TRBV19 and TRBJ2-1, with 14 bases that match TRBD2. CDR3 length equals 18 residues. V gave up 6 bases and J gave up 6 bases; unmatched junction bases: 13. Per germline, CDR1 LNHDA and CDR2 SQIVND (reference sequence). The CDR3 is CASSTGLAGAPPSNEQFF. The CDR3, as DNA: TGTGCCAGTAGCACGGGACTAGCGGGAGCGCCACCTTCCAATGAGCAGTTCTTC.

This clone occurred a few times. The chain uses TRBV30 and TRBJ2-7; TRBD2 might be the D (5 bases). Germline values: CDR1 GTSNPN, CDR2 SVGIG (reference sequence). This CDR3 contains 17 residues. V lost 2 bases, J lost 2 bases, and 22 bases lay in between. The CDR3 region has the DNA TGTGCCTGGAGTTCCCCTTCGGGGTCCAGAACTCCCTACGAGCAGTACTTC. The encoded protein is CAWSSPSGSRTPYEQYF. Combining the CDR3 with reference TRBV30 and TRBJ2-7 gives the whole variable domain SQTIHQWPATLVQPVGSPLSLECTVEGTSNPNLYWYRQAAGRGLQLLFYSVGIGQISSEVPQNLSASRPQDRQFILSSKKLLLSDSGFYLCAWSSPSGSRTPYEQYFGPGTRLTVT.

The rearrangement links TRBV15 to TRBJ2-7, with 9 bases lining up with TRBD1. V lost 0 bases and J lost 12; bases outside the gene matches: 12. The length of the CDR3 is 15 residues. Germline V lookup: CDR1 LNHNV, CDR2 YYDKDF (reference sequence). The CDR3 bases are TGTGCCACCAGCAGAGAGGGTTCCGGACAGGGGCCTCGGTACTTC. Translation gives CATSREGSGQGPRYF. The variable domain in full, with the rest retrieved from reference TRBV15 and TRBJ2-7, is DAMVIQNPRYQVTQFGKPVTLSCSQTLNHNVMYWYQQKSSQAPKLLFHYYDKDFNNEADTPDNFQSRRPNTSFCFLDIRSPGLGDTAMYLCATSREGSGQGPRYFGPGTRLTVT.

CDR3 DNA: TGTGCCAGCAGTCCGACAGGAAGCTCCTACGAGCAGTACTTC. Its protein is CASSPTGSSYEQYF. The V gene is TRBV6-5, the J gene TRBJ2-7; D is possibly TRBD1 (6 bases). Germline V gene data show CDR1 as MNHEY and CDR2 as SVGAGI. The CDR3 is 14 residues long. Between the trimmed V and J ends, which lost 5 bases and 0 bases, there was a span of 11 bases.

The CDR3 DNA reads TGTGCCAGCATAAGAGTGTTTGGTGAAGAGACCCAGTACTTC. This translates into CASIRVFGEETQYF. The chain combines TRBV5-8 with TRBJ2-5; D remains unclear. The germline V gene encodes CDR1 SGHTS and CDR2 YDEGEE. CDR3 length: 14 amino acids. Trimming left V 6 bases short and J 3 bases short, with 15 bases between.